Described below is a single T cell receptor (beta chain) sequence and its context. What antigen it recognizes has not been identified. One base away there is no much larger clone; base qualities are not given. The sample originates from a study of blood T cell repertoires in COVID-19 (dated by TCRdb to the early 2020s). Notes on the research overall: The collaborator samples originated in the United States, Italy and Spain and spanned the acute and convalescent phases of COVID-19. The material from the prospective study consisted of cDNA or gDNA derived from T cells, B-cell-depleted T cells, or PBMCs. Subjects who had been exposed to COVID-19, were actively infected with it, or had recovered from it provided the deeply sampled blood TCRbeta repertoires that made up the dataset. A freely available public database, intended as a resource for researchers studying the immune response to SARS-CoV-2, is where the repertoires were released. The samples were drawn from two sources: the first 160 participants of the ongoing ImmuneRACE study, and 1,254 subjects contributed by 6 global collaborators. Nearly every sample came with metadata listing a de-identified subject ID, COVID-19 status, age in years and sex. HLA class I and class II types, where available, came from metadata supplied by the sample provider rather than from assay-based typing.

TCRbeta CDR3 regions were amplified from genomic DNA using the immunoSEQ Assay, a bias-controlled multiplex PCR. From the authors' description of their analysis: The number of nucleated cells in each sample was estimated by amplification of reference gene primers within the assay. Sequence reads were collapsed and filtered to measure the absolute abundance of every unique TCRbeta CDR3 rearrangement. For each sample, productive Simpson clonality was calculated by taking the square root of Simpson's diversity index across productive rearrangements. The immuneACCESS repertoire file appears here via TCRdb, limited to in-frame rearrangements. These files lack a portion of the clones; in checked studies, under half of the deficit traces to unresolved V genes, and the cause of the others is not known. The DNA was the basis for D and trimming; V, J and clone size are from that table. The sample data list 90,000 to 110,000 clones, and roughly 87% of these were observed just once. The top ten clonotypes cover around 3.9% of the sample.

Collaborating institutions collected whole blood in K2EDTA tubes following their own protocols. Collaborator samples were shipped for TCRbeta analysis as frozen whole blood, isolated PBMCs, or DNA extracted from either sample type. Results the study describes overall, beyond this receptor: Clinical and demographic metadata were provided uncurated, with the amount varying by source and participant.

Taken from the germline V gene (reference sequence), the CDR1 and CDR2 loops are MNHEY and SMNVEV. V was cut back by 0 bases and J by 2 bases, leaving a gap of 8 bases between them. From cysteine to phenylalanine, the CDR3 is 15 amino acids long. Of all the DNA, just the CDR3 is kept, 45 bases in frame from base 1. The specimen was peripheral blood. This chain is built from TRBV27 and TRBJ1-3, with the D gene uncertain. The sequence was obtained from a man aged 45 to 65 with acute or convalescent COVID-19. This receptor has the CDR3 CASSLSMGAGNTIYF. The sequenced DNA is TGTGCCAGCAGTTTATCTATGGGAGCTGGAAACACCATATATTTT.